This is a list of T cell receptor beta chains from one sample in a study of blood T cell repertoires in COVID-19. Sequencing used immunoSEQ multiplex PCR; TCRdb keeps in-frame clones, though not all of them. The sample has 120,000 or so clones, about 80% seen once. Sequencing used peripheral blood. The receptors were sampled from a human donor in a cohort sampled during active COVID-19. Both conserved end residues are part of each CDR3. The order of the fields is V gene, D gene, J gene, clone size, CDR3 DNA, CDR3 protein. The D gene is left open where the match is weak. Clone size is shown for a subset of rows, as once, few, many or a class of expanded clone.

TRBV29-1,NA,TRBJ2-1,few,TGCAGCGTTGTGGTCCCTCCGGACAATGAGCAGTTCTTC,CSVVVPPDNEQFF
TRBV30,NA,TRBJ2-1,NA,TGTGCCTGGAGTGTACACGGCGGTAGTGAGCAGTTCTTC,CAWSVHGGSEQFF
TRBV5-1,TRBD2,TRBJ2-2,few,TGCGCCAGCAGCTTAGGACCGGGACTAGCGGAATACACCGGGGAGCTGTTTTTT,CASSLGPGLAEYTGELFF
TRBV5-8,NA,TRBJ1-1,NA,TGTGCCAGCGAAGAGACTGAAGCTTTCTTT,CASEETEAFF
TRBV10-3,NA,TRBJ1-1,NA,TGTGCCATCAGTGAGTCAAGGGGTAACACTGAAGCTTTCTTT,CAISESRGNTEAFF
TRBV7-2,NA,TRBJ1-5,NA,TGTGCCAGCAGCCCAACGGGTAGCAATCAGCCCCAGCATTTT,CASSPTGSNQPQHF
TRBV5-4,NA,TRBJ1-2,NA,TGTGCCAGCAGCTTGGAGGGGAATGGTGGCTACACCTTC,CASSLEGNGGYTF
TRBV18,NA,TRBJ1-1,NA,TGTGCCAGCTCACCGGCCCGCCGTGAAGCTTTCTTT,CASSPARREAFF
TRBV7-6,NA,TRBJ2-2,NA,TGTGCCAGCAGCTTAGCCTTTAGGGGGACCGGGGAGCTGTTTTTT,CASSLAFRGTGELFF
TRBV19,TRBD1,TRBJ1-5,NA,TGTGCCAGTAGTATGTCAGGGACAGGGTATAGCAATCAGCCCCAGCATTTT,CASSMSGTGYSNQPQHF
TRBV10-3,TRBD1,TRBJ1-2,NA,TGTGCCATCAGTGAGTTAGACAGGGGCGGAAACTATGGCTACACCTTC,CAISELDRGGNYGYTF
TRBV3-1/TRBV3-2,NA,TRBJ1-2,NA,TGTGCCAGCAGCGGGGAGAGTAACTATGGCTACACCTTC,CASSGESNYGYTF
TRBV24-1,NA,TRBJ2-5,NA,TGTGCCACCAGTGGCAGGGGCCAAGAGACCCAGTACTTC,CATSGRGQETQYF
TRBV28,TRBD1,TRBJ2-7,once,TGTGCCAGCAGTTCACCCGGACAGGGCACCTCCTACGAGCAGTACTTC,CASSSPGQGTSYEQYF
TRBV6-6,TRBD1,TRBJ2-6,NA,TGTGCCAGCAGTTACCCGACAGGGAGAGCCAACGTCCTGACTTTC,CASSYPTGRANVLTF
TRBV7-2,TRBD2,TRBJ2-7,NA,TGTGCCAGCAGCTTAGTCCCCGGACTAGCGGGGGCCCCGAGGGAGCAGTACTTC,CASSLVPGLAGAPREQYF
TRBV6-7,TRBD1,TRBJ1-2,NA,TGTGCCAGCCATCACCCTTCCCAGGGGGAGTATGGCTACACCTTC,CASHHPSQGEYGYTF
TRBV27,TRBD1,TRBJ1-2,NA,TGTGCCAGCAGTTCGGGACAGGAGAACTATGGCTACACCTTC,CASSSGQENYGYTF
TRBV12-5,TRBD2,TRBJ2-3,NA,TGTGCTAGTGGTTGGCAAGTTGCGGGAGAAAGCACAGATACGCAGTATTTT,CASGWQVAGESTDTQYF
TRBV30,NA,TRBJ1-5,NA,TGTGCCTGGAGTCGGAGGGACGGTCAGCCCCAGCATTTT,CAWSRRDGQPQHF
TRBV11-2,TRBD1,TRBJ1-6,NA,TGTGCCAGCAGACCTGGGACAGAACAAAATTCACCCCTCCACTTT,CASRPGTEQNSPLHF
TRBV28,NA,TRBJ1-1,NA,TGTGCCAGCAGCCGACAGCTTGAAGCTTTCTTT,CASSRQLEAFF
TRBV5-1,NA,TRBJ2-5,NA,TGCGCCAGCAGCTTGGCCTGGCAGGGCCAAGAGACCCAGTACTTC,CASSLAWQGQETQYF
TRBV12-3/TRBV12-4,NA,TRBJ1-2,NA,TGTGCCAGCAGCAGGACAGAAGGTTATGGCTACACCTTC,CASSRTEGYGYTF
TRBV6-2/TRBV6-3,NA,TRBJ2-5,few,TGTGCCAGCAGTCCATCCCTTCACAAGCAAGAGACCCAGTACTTC,CASSPSLHKQETQYF
TRBV2,TRBD1,TRBJ1-6,NA,TGTGCCAGCAGTCCCGGACAGGCCAATAATTCACCCCTCCACTTT,CASSPGQANNSPLHF
TRBV27,NA,TRBJ2-5,NA,TGTGCCAGCAGTCCGGAGGGTGAGACCCAGTACTTC,CASSPEGETQYF
TRBV30,NA,TRBJ1-1,NA,TGTGCCTGGAACGACGGGATGAACACTGAAGCTTTCTTT,CAWNDGMNTEAFF
TRBV6-5,NA,TRBJ2-1,NA,TGTGCCAGCAGTTACTCAGGAGGTGCCTACAATGAGCAGTTCTTC,CASSYSGGAYNEQFF
TRBV28,NA,TRBJ1-1,NA,TGTGCCAGCAGTTTTTACAGGGTCACTGAAGCTTTCTTT,CASSFYRVTEAFF
TRBV3-1/TRBV3-2,TRBD2,TRBJ2-2,NA,TGTGCCAGCAGCCAGAAGTATGGCGGGAGTAGAGCCGGGGAGCTGTTTTTT,CASSQKYGGSRAGELFF
TRBV30,NA,TRBJ1-5,NA,TGTGCCTGGGGGCCAGGGTCCTATAGCAATCAGCCCCAGCATTTT,CAWGPGSYSNQPQHF
TRBV7-6,TRBD2,TRBJ2-7,NA,TGTGCCAGCAGCTTACTAGCGGGAGGGGGAGACGAGCAGTACTTC,CASSLLAGGGDEQYF
TRBV5-4,TRBD1,TRBJ2-3,NA,TGTGCCAGCAGCTTCCCCGGGACAGGGGACCTTGCTAGCACAGATACGCAGTATTTT,CASSFPGTGDLASTDTQYF
TRBV5-1,NA,TRBJ1-3,NA,TGCGCCAGCAGCATAGGAGCCTCTGGAAACACCATATATTTT,CASSIGASGNTIYF
TRBV19,NA,TRBJ2-7,NA,TGTGCCAGTAGTGTGGGCACAGGGCACCATTACGAGCAGTACTTC,CASSVGTGHHYEQYF
TRBV27,NA,TRBJ1-2,NA,TGTGCCAGCTGGAGAGAGGGCGGCTATGGCTACACCTTC,CASWREGGYGYTF
TRBV7-9,NA,TRBJ1-1,NA,TGTGCCAGCAGGTCTGGACTAAGGGGATTATTGAACACTGAAGCTTTCTTT,CASRSGLRGLLNTEAFF
TRBV18,NA,TRBJ1-1,NA,TGTGCCAGCTCACCACTCGAAGCGAACACTGAAGCTTTCTTT,CASSPLEANTEAFF
TRBV4-3,NA,TRBJ1-6,NA,TGCGCCAGCAGCCAAGGTAGCTCCTATAATTCACCCCTCCACTTT,CASSQGSSYNSPLHF
TRBV2,NA,TRBJ1-5,NA,TGTGCCAGCAGTGGGGGGGAGGGCAATCAGCCCCAGCATTTT,CASSGGEGNQPQHF
TRBV7-3,TRBD1,TRBJ1-2,NA,TGTGCCAGCAGCCCTACCCAGGGGGTTTATGGCTACACCTTC,CASSPTQGVYGYTF
TRBV4-1,TRBD2,TRBJ2-7,NA,TGCGCCAGCAGCCAAGATCTAGCGGGGTATAGTCTTGTGTACGAGCAGTACTTC,CASSQDLAGYSLVYEQYF
TRBV10-3,TRBD2,TRBJ2-1,NA,TGTGCCATCAGTGGATTAGCGGGAGGGTTCTACAATGAGCAGTTCTTC,CAISGLAGGFYNEQFF
TRBV5-8,NA,TRBJ2-7,NA,TGTGCCAGCAGCTGGACAGCTAGCTCCTACGAGCAGTACTTC,CASSWTASSYEQYF
TRBV19,NA,TRBJ1-1,NA,TGTGCCAGTAGTATGATGGGGCTTATAGCTTTCTTT,CASSMMGLIAFF
TRBV3-1/TRBV3-2,NA,TRBJ2-7,NA,TGTGCCAGCAGCCATGAGGAACGGCAGAGCTCCTACGAGCAGTACTTC,CASSHEERQSSYEQYF
TRBV15,NA,TRBJ1-2,NA,TGTGCCACCAGCAGAGAATACAGCAACTATGGCTACACCTTC,CATSREYSNYGYTF
TRBV6-5,TRBD1,TRBJ1-6,once,TGTGCCAGCAGTTCTCAGGGGGCCGAGGATTCACCCCTCCACTTT,CASSSQGAEDSPLHF
TRBV6-5,TRBD2,TRBJ2-2,NA,TGTGCCAGCAGATCTAGCGGGCGCTACGGGGAGCTGTTTTTT,CASRSSGRYGELFF
TRBV7-9,NA,TRBJ1-1,few,TGTGCCAGCAGCTCTCTTATGGGGGGAGCTTTCTTT,CASSSLMGGAFF
TRBV5-1,NA,TRBJ1-4,once,TGCGCCAGCAGAGAAGGCGAGAGGACAACTAATGAAAAACTGTTTTTT,CASREGERTTNEKLFF
TRBV11-2,TRBD1,TRBJ1-5,NA,TGTGCCAGCAGCTTAGGGACAGGAGACAATCAGCCCCAGCATTTT,CASSLGTGDNQPQHF
TRBV27,NA,TRBJ2-2,NA,TGTGCCAGCACCCTTATGCCGGGGGCCGGGGAGCTGTTTTTT,CASTLMPGAGELFF
TRBV6-1,NA,TRBJ2-7,NA,TGTGCCAGCAGTGAAGGACAGGCGATGTACGAGCAGTACTTC,CASSEGQAMYEQYF
TRBV7-2,NA,TRBJ2-5,NA,TGTGCCAGCAGCTTAGAGGGCGGGCAAGAGACCCAGTACTTC,CASSLEGGQETQYF
TRBV7-2,TRBD2,TRBJ2-3,NA,TGTGCCAGCAGCTTACAAGCGGGGGACACAGATACGCAGTATTTT,CASSLQAGDTDTQYF